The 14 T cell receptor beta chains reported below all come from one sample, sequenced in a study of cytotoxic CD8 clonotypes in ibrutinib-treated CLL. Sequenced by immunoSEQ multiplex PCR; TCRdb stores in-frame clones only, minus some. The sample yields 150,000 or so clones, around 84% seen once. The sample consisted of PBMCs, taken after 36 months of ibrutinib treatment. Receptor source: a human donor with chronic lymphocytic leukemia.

The chain's CDR3 is CSVRADRSSYEQYF. The CDR3 DNA is TGCAGCGTGAGGGCGGACAGGAGCTCCTACGAGCAGTACTTC. The chain employs TRBV29-1 and TRBJ2-7; 7 bases align to TRBD1. The J segment lost 0 bases and the V segment lost 6 bases, leaving 8 bases of the junction unmatched. Germline CDR1 SQVTM, CDR2 ANQGSEA. This CDR3 is 14 amino acids long.

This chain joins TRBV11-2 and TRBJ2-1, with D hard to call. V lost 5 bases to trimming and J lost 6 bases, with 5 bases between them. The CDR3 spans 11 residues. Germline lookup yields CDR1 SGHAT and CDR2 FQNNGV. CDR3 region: CASSRGNEQFF. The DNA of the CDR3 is TGTGCCAGCAGCCGCGGCAATGAGCAGTTCTTC.

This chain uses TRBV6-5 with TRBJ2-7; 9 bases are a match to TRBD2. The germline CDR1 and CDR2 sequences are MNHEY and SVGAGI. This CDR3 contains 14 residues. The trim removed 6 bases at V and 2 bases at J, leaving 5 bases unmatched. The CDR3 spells CASRRLAEAYEQYF. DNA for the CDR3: TGTGCCAGCAGGCGACTAGCGGAGGCCTACGAGCAGTACTTC.

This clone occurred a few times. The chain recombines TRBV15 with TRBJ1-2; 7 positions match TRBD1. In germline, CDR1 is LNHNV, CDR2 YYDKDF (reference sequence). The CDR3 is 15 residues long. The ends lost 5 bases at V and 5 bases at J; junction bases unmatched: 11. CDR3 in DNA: TGTGCCACCAGCGGGGACAGTGCTGCTTGGTATGGCTACACCTTC. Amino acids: CATSGDSAAWYGYTF.

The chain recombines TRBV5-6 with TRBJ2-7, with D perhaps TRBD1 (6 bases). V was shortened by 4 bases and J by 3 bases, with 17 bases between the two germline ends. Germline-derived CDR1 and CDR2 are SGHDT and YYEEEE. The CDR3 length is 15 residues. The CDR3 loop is CASSPTGGVYYEQYF. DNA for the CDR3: TGTGCCAGCAGCCCCACTGGGGGCGTTTACTACGAGCAGTACTTC.

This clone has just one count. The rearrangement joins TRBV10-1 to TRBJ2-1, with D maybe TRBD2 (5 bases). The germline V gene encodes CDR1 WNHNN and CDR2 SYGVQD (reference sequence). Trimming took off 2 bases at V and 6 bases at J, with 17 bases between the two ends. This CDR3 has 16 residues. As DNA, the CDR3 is TGCGCCAGCAGTGAGATTTGGGCGGGCCCGTTCAATGAGCAGTTCTTC. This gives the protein CASSEIWAGPFNEQFF.

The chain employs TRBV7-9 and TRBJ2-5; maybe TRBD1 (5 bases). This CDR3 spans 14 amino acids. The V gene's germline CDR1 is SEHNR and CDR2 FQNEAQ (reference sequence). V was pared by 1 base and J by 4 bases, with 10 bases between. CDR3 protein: CASSLVQDIETQYF. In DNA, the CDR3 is TGTGCCAGCAGCTTAGTCCAGGACATAGAGACCCAGTACTTC.

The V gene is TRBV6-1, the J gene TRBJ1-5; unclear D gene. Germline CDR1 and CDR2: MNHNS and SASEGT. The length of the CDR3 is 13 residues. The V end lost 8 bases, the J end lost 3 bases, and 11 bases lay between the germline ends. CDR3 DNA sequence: TGTGCCAGCTGCTCGGTCCTCAATCAGCCCCAGCATTTT. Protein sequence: CASCSVLNQPQHF.

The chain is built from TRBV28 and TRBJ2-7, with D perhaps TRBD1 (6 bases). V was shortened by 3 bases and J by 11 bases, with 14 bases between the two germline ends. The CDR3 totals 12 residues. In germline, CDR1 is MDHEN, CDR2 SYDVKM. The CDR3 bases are TGTGCCAGCAGTTTGGGGGCCCAGGGAGAGTACTTC. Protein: CASSLGAQGEYF.

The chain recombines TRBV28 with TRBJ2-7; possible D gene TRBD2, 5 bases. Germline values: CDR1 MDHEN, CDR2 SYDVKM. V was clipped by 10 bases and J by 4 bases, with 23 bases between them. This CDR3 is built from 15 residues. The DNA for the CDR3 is TGTGCCACCTCACTTCGAGGACTGCGCCAGTACGAGCAGTACTTC. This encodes CATSLRGLRQYEQYF.

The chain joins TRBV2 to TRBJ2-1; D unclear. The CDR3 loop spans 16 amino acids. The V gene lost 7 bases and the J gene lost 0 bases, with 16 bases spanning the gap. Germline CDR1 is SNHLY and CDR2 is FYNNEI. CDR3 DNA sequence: TGTGCCAGCACCACTCCCTCTCCGAGCTCCTACAATGAGCAGTTCTTC. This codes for CASTTPSPSSYNEQFF. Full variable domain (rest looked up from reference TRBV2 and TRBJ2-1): EPEVTQTPSHQVTQMGQEVILRCVPISNHLYFYWYRQILGQKVEFLVSFYNNEISEKSEIFDDQFSVERPDGSNFTLKIRSTKLEDSAMYFCASTTPSPSSYNEQFFGPGTRLTVL.

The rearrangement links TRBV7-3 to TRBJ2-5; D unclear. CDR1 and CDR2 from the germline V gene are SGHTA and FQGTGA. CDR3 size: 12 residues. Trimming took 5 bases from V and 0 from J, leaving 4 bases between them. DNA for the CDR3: TGTGCCAGCAGCCCTGACCAAGAGACCCAGTACTTC. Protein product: CASSPDQETQYF.

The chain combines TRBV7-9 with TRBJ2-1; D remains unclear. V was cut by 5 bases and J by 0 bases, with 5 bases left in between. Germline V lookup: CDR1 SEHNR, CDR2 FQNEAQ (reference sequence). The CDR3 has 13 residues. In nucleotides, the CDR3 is TGTGCCAGCAGCCCCCGCTCCTACAATGAGCAGTTCTTC. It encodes CASSPRSYNEQFF.

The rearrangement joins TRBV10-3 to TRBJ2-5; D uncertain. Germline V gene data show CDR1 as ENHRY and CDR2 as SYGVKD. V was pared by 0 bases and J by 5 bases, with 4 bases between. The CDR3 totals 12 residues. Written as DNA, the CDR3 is TGTGCCATCAGTGAGTCCCGGGAGACCCAGTACTTC. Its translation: CAISESRETQYF.